The sequence of this T cell receptor (beta chain) was determined in a study of cytomegalovirus exposure and HLA in healthy donors. With 60 Vbeta and 13 Jbeta primers, the PCR was carried out. TCRdb's table, derived via immunoSEQ multiplex PCR, lists solely in-frame clones and lacks some. The sample includes around 130,000 clones, about 80% of them seen just once. The germline CDR1 and CDR2 sequences are GTSNPN and SVGIG (reference sequence). The CDR3 runs to 16 residues. Trimming at V came to 4 bases and at J to 2 bases, leaving 12 bases not matched to a gene. This TCR was sampled from a man aged 35-49 years in good health and CMV-seronegative. The specimen was PBMCs. The chain carries TRBV30 and TRBJ1-2, with TRBD1 identical over 8 bases. DNA of the CDR3: TGTGCCTGGACTAACGCTAGACAGGGGTTCAACTATGGCTACACCTTC. Protein: CAWTNARQGFNYGYTF. The full variable domain, rest sourced from reference TRBV30 and TRBJ1-2, is SQTIHQWPATLVQPVGSPLSLECTVEGTSNPNLYWYRQAAGRGLQLLFYSVGIGQISSEVPQNLSASRPQDRQFILSSKKLLLSDSGFYLCAWTNARQGFNYGYTFGSGTRLTVV.